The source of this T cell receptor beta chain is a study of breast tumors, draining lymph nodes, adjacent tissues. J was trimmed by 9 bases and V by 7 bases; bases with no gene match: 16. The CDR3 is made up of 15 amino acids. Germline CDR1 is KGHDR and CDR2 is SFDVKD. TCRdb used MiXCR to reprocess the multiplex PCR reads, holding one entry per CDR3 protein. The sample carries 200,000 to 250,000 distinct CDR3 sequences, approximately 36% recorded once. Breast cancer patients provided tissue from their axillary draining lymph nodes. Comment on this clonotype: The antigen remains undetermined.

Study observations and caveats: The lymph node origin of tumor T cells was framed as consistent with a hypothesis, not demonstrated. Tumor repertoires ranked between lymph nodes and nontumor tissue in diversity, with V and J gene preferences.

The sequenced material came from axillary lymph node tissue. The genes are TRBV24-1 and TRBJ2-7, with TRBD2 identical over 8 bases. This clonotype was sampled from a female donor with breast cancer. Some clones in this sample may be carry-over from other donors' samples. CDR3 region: CATSTSGREDKGQYF. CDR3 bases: TGTGCCACCAGCACGTCGGGGCGGGAGGATAAAGGGCAGTACTTC.